The rows below give T cell receptor beta chains drawn from one sample of a study of graft-versus-host responses after intestinal transplantation. Profiled with immunoSEQ multiplex PCR; TCRdb holds only in-frame clones, not every one. The data contain more than 30,000 clones, around 90% of them singletons. The sample here was ileum tissue, taken roughly 200 days after intestinal transplant. The receptor source for this set is a human patient who received an intestinal transplant, so some T cells may come from the graft donor. CDR3s include the opening cysteine and the closing phenylalanine or tryptophan. A D gene is named only where the DNA matches it firmly. Only part of the rows carry a size: once, few, many, or a class if the clone is expanded.

v_gene	d_gene	j_gene	abundance	CDR3nt	CDR3aa
TRBV2	TRBD1	TRBJ2-7	few	TGTGCCAGCTGCGAGGGGGCCCTAAGGTCCTACGAGCAGTACTTC	CASCEGALRSYEQYF
TRBV5-1	-	TRBJ2-7	-	TGCGCCAGCAGCCCCACCTCCGGTACGAACTCCTACGAGCAGTACTTC	CASSPTSGTNSYEQYF
TRBV5-1	-	TRBJ1-1	-	TGCGCCAGCAGCTTGGTGGCGGCTGGCACTGAAGCTTTCTTT	CASSLVAAGTEAFF
TRBV5-1	-	TRBJ2-5	-	TGCGCCAGCAGCGCCGACGGGGGGCCTCAAGAGACCCAGTACTTC	CASSADGGPQETQYF
TRBV5-1	-	TRBJ1-5	-	TGCGCCAGCAGCTTGTTTCGGGGGAGTCAGCCCCAGCATTTT	CASSLFRGSQPQHF
TRBV7-2	TRBD2	TRBJ2-2	-	TGTGCCAGCAGTACAAGGCTTGCTAGCGGGCCGAACACCGGGGAGCTGTTTTTT	CASSTRLASGPNTGELFF
TRBV4-2	TRBD1	TRBJ1-2	-	TGTGCCAGCAGCCAAGATGGAGACAGGGGTGGCTACACCTTC	CASSQDGDRGGYTF
TRBV5-1	-	TRBJ2-3	once	TGCGCCAGCAGCGCTCGACTGGGAGATACGCAGTATTTT	CASSARLGDTQYF
TRBV5-6	TRBD1	TRBJ1-1	once	TGTGCCAGCAGGAACCACCGCGCACAGGGGGCGCAGACTGAAGCTTTCTTT	CASRNHRAQGAQTEAFF
TRBV5-4	-	TRBJ2-5	-	TGTGCCAGCGCCTTGGGAGGGGGGGCCCCTCAAGAGACCCAGTACTTC	CASALGGGAPQETQYF
TRBV28	-	TRBJ1-4	-	TGTGCCAGCAGGAACGGTGGGGCCGGCGACAATGAAAAACTGTTTTTT	CASRNGGAGDNEKLFF
TRBV27	TRBD1	TRBJ1-4	-	TGTGCCAGCAGCCCGCGCCAGGGGGCGATGGATGAAAAACTGTTTTTT	CASSPRQGAMDEKLFF
TRBV10-3	-	TRBJ1-1	-	TGTGCCATCAGTGGTACATTCTCGGGACCGCTAGTCACTGAAGCTTTCTTT	CAISGTFSGPLVTEAFF
TRBV7-9	TRBD1	TRBJ1-1	-	TGTGCCAGCAGCTTAGATGGCAGGGGGCCTAAGAACACTGAAGCTTTCTTT	CASSLDGRGPKNTEAFF
TRBV18	-	TRBJ2-7	-	TGTGCCAGCTCACGGCCGGGACCGGGGGCCTACGAGCAGTACTTC	CASSRPGPGAYEQYF
TRBV7-8	TRBD1	TRBJ1-5	few	TGTGCCAGCAGCTTAGCCAGGACAGGGGGTGGCAATCAGCCCCAGCATTTT	CASSLARTGGGNQPQHF
TRBV28	-	TRBJ2-7	-	TGTGCCAGCAGTTCCGGACTCAACTTCAGCTACGAGCAGTACTTC	CASSSGLNFSYEQYF
TRBV5-1	TRBD2	TRBJ2-1	-	TGCGCCAGCAGCTGGACTAGCGGGAGGGAAGACAATGAGCAGTTCTTC	CASSWTSGREDNEQFF
TRBV19	-	TRBJ1-5	once	TGTGCCAGTAGTCCGGACAGTGGCAATCAGCCCCAGCATTTT	CASSPDSGNQPQHF
TRBV19	-	TRBJ2-3	-	TGTGCCAGTAGTATAGCCCGGGAGAGGGGAATAGATACGCAGTATTTT	CASSIARERGIDTQYF
TRBV2	-	TRBJ1-3	-	TGTGCCAGCAGTGAACTGGCTAGTGCGAGAAACACCATATATTTT	CASSELASARNTIYF
TRBV6-1	-	TRBJ2-7	few	TGTGCCAGCAGTGAAGAAGGGTCCTACGAGCAGTACTTC	CASSEEGSYEQYF
TRBV28	-	TRBJ2-1	-	TGTGCCAGCAGTTTAATTACGGCAAAGCAGTTCTTC	CASSLITAKQFF
TRBV19	TRBD2	TRBJ2-4	few	TGTGCCAGTAGTGTCCGACTAGCGGAGTTAGCCAAAAACATTCAGTACTTC	CASSVRLAELAKNIQYF
TRBV7-6	TRBD2	TRBJ2-1	-	TGTGCCAGCAGCATATGGACTAGCCACAATGAGCAGTTCTTC	CASSIWTSHNEQFF
TRBV11-2	-	TRBJ2-7	-	TGTGCCAGCAGCTTAGCGGGTGGGTTGGGCTACGAGCAGTACTTC	CASSLAGGLGYEQYF
TRBV6-5	-	TRBJ1-5	few	TGTGCCAGCAGTTACGTGTTCGGGGATCAGCCCCAGCATTTT	CASSYVFGDQPQHF
TRBV7-8	TRBD2	TRBJ2-1	-	TGTGCCAGCAGCTTAGCGCAGGCTAGCGGGGGGAGGGTCTTC	CASSLAQASGGRVF
TRBV19	TRBD2	TRBJ2-1	-	TGTGCCACCACCCCAAGACTAGCGGGGGGGCCGGGCAATGAGCAGTTCTTC	CATTPRLAGGPGNEQFF